The 15 T cell receptor beta chains presented below share a single source sample, sequenced in a study of molecular identifiers for immune sequencing clone quantification. TCRdb re-called the PCR reads through MiXCR, storing one row per CDR3 protein. The sample gives some 680,000 distinct CDR3 sequences, around 25% of which show up once; 0.78% is in the top ten. The source material was naive CD8+ T cells from blood, with Jurkat cell RNA spiked in. Subset meaning: FACS-sorted CD8+CD4-CCR7+CD45RA+ naive T cells. The receptors shown here come from a human donor in good health. Some libraries in this study had Jurkat cell RNA spiked in.

This clonotype was counted between two and nine times. The chain recombines TRBV4-1 with TRBJ2-3, with 10 bases matching TRBD1. The CDR3 loop spans 20 amino acids. The germline V gene has CDR1 MGHRA and CDR2 YSYEKL. Trimming at V came to 4 bases and at J to 0 bases, leaving 16 bases not matched to a gene. The CDR3 DNA follows: TGCGCCAGCAGCCCCGACCAACGGGACAGGGGCCACCCTAGCACAGATACGCAGTATTTT. Residues: CASSPDQRDRGHPSTDTQYF.

Concerning this clonotype: A much larger clone is a single base away; this may be a read error. The V and J genes are TRBV12-3 or TRBV12-4 and TRBJ1-1; D is ambiguous. V shed 5 bases and J shed 4 bases, with 11 bases lying between them. The CDR3 runs 13 residues. The CDR3 nucleotides are TGTGCCAGCAGTACAGTCCTGATCACTGAAGCTTTCTTT. Amino acids: CASSTVLITEAFF.

The chain's CDR3 is CASSPPGQLGEQYF. CDR3 bases: TGTGCCAGCAGTCCTCCCGGACAGCTCGGTGAGCAGTACTTC. The rearrangement links TRBV7-9 to TRBJ2-7, with D maybe TRBD1 (6 bases). CDR1 is SEHNR, CDR2 FQNEAQ, per germline (reference sequence). The V end lost 6 bases, the J end lost 7 bases, and 19 bases lay between the germline ends. The CDR3 contains 14 residues.

This clonotype was observed a few times. The rearrangement joins TRBV23-1 to TRBJ2-7; 9 nucleotides match TRBD1. TRBV23-1 is flagged as an ORF with uncertain function. With V trimmed by 0 bases and J by 9 bases, 18 bases remained unmatched. The CDR3 is made up of 18 amino acids. The DNA of the CDR3 is TGCGCCAGCAGTCAATCGGGGATTTATGGGACAGGGCGTTCGGGGCAGTACTTC. Encoded protein: CASSQSGIYGTGRSGQYF.

In its sample, this clonotype was seen many times. The V gene is TRBV12-3 or TRBV12-4, the J gene TRBJ2-7, with 7 bases that match TRBD1. V lost 7 bases to trimming and J lost 3 bases; unmatched junction nucleotides: 9. The CDR3 length is 14 residues. The CDR3 is CASTTWDSRYEQYF. CDR3 DNA: TGTGCCAGCACCACTTGGGACAGCCGCTACGAGCAGTACTTC.

This clonotype was counted only a few times. V is TRBV29-1 and J is TRBJ2-1, with D hard to call. Trimming removed 3 bases from V and 5 bases from J, with 5 bases in between. The CDR3 length is 11 residues. Germline V gives CDR1 SQVTM, CDR2 ANQGSEA. CDR3 sequence reads: CSVEQDNEQFF. Here the CDR3 DNA reads TGCAGCGTTGAGCAGGACAATGAGCAGTTCTTC.

This clonotype was counted only a few times. V is TRBV4-1 and J is TRBJ2-7, with D possibly TRBD2 on 6 matching bases. CDR1 is MGHRA, CDR2 YSYEKL, per germline. This CDR3 contains 14 residues. V lost 0 bases and J 3 bases, leaving 9 bases between the germline ends. The CDR3 DNA reads TGCGCCAGCAGCCAAGATACTAGCTTCTACGAGCAGTACTTC. This sequence encodes CASSQDTSFYEQYF.

The table lists this clonotype with many counts. The chain joins TRBV19 to TRBJ2-3, with 10 nucleotides matching TRBD1. V was clipped by 9 bases and J by 5 bases; unmatched bases: 5. The CDR3 has 13 amino acids. Per the germline V gene, CDR1 is LNHDA and CDR2 is SQIVND (reference sequence). CDR3 residues: CASGQGVIDTQYF. CDR3 DNA: TGTGCCAGCGGACAGGGGGTAATAGATACGCAGTATTTT.

This clonotype was observed at least ten times. The chain uses TRBV9 and TRBJ1-1; TRBD1 aligns across 8 bases. The CDR3 is 15 amino acids. V lost 3 bases to trimming and J lost 8 bases; unmatched junction nucleotides: 12. Germline V lookup: CDR1 SGDLS, CDR2 YYNGEE. CDR3 sequence reads: CASSEARTGISEAFF. The CDR3 DNA sequence: TGTGCCAGCAGCGAGGCAAGGACAGGGATATCGGAAGCTTTCTTT. Combining the CDR3 with reference TRBV9 and TRBJ1-1 gives the whole variable domain DSGVTQTPKHLITATGQRVTLRCSPRSGDLSVYWYQQSLDQGLQFLIQYYNGEERAKGNILERFSAQQFPDLHSELNLSSLELGDSALYFCASSEARTGISEAFFGQGTRLTVV.

There are a few counts of this clonotype. This chain connects TRBV12-3 or TRBV12-4 to TRBJ1-3; tentative D call: TRBD1 (6 bases). V was shortened by 5 bases and J by 2 bases, with 16 bases between the two germline ends. The CDR3 covers 16 residues. This CDR3 is CASSTPPGEAGNTIYF. CDR3 bases: TGTGCCAGCAGTACTCCCCCAGGGGAGGCTGGAAACACCATATATTTT.

The rearrangement links TRBV6-5 to TRBJ2-5, with TRBD1 identical over 7 bases. Germline V gene sequence: CDR1 MNHEY, CDR2 SVGAGI. With V trimmed by 2 bases and J by 4 bases, 7 bases remained unmatched. The CDR3 runs to 15 residues. CDR3 amino acids: CASSYRDRAGETQYF. For the CDR3, the DNA is TGTGCCAGCAGTTACAGGGACAGAGCAGGAGAGACCCAGTACTTC.

This clonotype was detected once. This could be a read error, since a much larger clone is one nucleotide away. The V and J genes are TRBV4-1 and TRBJ1-1; D might be TRBD1 (6 bases). V lost 0 bases to trimming and J lost 7 bases, with 12 bases between them. The CDR3 extends over 14 amino acids. In germline, CDR1 is MGHRA, CDR2 YSYEKL. For the CDR3, the DNA is TGCGCCAGCAGCCAAGATTGGGGGCAGTTTGAAGCTTTCTTT. It is translated as CASSQDWGQFEAFF.

This chain connects TRBV6-4 to TRBJ1-1, with D possibly TRBD1 on 5 matching bases. Trimming removed 8 bases from V and 5 bases from J, with 18 bases in between. Germline CDR1 and CDR2: MRHNA and SNTAGT. The CDR3 runs 14 residues. The CDR3 loop is CASRPPDRWTEAFF. In DNA, the CDR3 is TGTGCCAGCCGCCCGCCAGACAGATGGACTGAAGCTTTCTTT.

As for this clonotype: Compared with germline, one end of the junction differs, possibly owing to a read error. V is TRBV19 and J is TRBJ1-1, with TRBD1 as a possible D gene (5 bases). Germline values: CDR1 LNHDA, CDR2 SQIVND (reference sequence). The CDR3 spans 11 residues. CDR3 sequence reads: CASNLGTEASF. The CDR3 coding sequence is TGTGCCAGTAATTTGGGGACTGAAGCTTCCTTT.

This clonotype was picked up many times. The chain links TRBV6-5 to TRBJ2-4; TRBD1 aligns across 7 bases. The CDR3 runs to 15 residues. The junction had 7 bases not matched to a gene; V was cut back by 6 bases and J by 2 bases. Germline CDR1 and CDR2: MNHEY and SVGAGI. CDR3 in amino acids: CASRDRNPTKNIQYF. Here the CDR3 DNA reads TGTGCCAGCAGGGACAGGAACCCTACCAAAAACATTCAGTACTTC.